This TCR beta chain was found in a study of regulatory T cells in long-lasting Graves disease. Germline V lookup: CDR1 MNHNS, CDR2 SASEGT. The CDR3 sequence is 15 residues long. With 4 bases removed from V and 4 bases from J, the gap between germline ends came to 16 bases. The time point was: newly diagnosed GD, antithyroid drugs for less than 3 months. Following extraction of RNA from PBMCs, that RNA was used to make the TCR library. To make TCR beta libraries, researchers used iRepertoire HTBI primers and Arm-PCR of CDR3 regions. MiXCR, applied by TCRdb to the multiplex PCR reads, yields one record per CDR3 protein. The sample shows 500,000 or so distinct CDR3 sequences, 11% to 15% of them seen only once. In this sample, this clonotype turned up many times. These records were also assigned to another study, of T cells in Graves' hyperthyroidism and ophthalmopathy.

This TCR came from a woman between 45 and 65 years old with Graves disease. The chain is built from TRBV6-1 and TRBJ1-1; tentative D call: TRBD1 (5 bases). The material sequenced was peripheral blood mononuclear cells (PBMCs), taken at new diagnosis, from a patient treated with antithyroid drugs. Written as DNA, the CDR3 is TGTGCCAGCAGTGTCCAACAGGAGGCAGGCACTGAAGCTTTCTTT. Its translation is CASSVQQEAGTEAFF.